This T cell receptor beta chain was identified during a study of control samples from healthy donors and cancer patients (dated by TCRdb to about 2020). The library was obtained by the immunoSEQ multiplex PCR assay. TCRdb obtained this table from immuneACCESS and retained in-frame rearrangements with V and J assigned. These tables miss some clones; where compared with another copy, unresolved V genes account for less than half of the shortfall, and the remainder is unexplained. This sample comprises more than 100,000 clones, 70% to 90% of them detected only once. The leading ten clones occupy around 3.5% of the sample. This clone was picked up a small number of times. What antigen it recognizes has not been identified. No much larger clonotype is one base removed from it; base qualities were not supplied. The clonotype originates from a middle-aged man in good health. The sequenced sample was blood.

The DNA sequence reads TGTGCCAGCAGCTTAACGCCAACAGGACTAAACACCGGGGAGCTGTTTTTT. It specifies CASSLTPTGLNTGELFF. This chain is built from TRBV7-3 and TRBJ2-2, with TRBD2 tentatively as D gene (6 bases match). V is clipped by 0 bases and J by 2 bases, and the sequence between their germline boundaries is 13 bases long. The CDR3 covers 17 residues, taking in both the cysteine and the phenylalanine. Solely the CDR3 DNA is kept, with 51 bases framed from the first base. For CDR1 and CDR2, the germline V gene lists SGHTA and FQGTGA.